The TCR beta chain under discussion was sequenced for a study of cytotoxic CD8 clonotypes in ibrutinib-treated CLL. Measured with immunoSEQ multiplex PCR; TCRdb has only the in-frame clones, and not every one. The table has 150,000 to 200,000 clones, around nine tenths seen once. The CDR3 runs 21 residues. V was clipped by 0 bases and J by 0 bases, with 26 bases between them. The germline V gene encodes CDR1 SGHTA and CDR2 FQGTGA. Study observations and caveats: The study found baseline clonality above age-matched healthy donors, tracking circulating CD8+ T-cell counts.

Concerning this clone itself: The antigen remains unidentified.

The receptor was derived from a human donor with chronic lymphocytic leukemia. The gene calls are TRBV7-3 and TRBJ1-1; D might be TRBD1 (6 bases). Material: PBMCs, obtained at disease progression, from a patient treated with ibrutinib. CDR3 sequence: CASSLTGGKNPLGGMNTEAFF. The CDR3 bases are TGTGCCAGCAGCTTAACGGGAGGGAAAAACCCGCTAGGGGGTATGAACACTGAAGCTTTCTTT.